The 25 T cell receptor beta chains reported below all come from one sample, sequenced in a study of blood T cell repertoires in COVID-19. Clones were sequenced by immunoSEQ multiplex PCR, and TCRdb holds only the in-frame ones, with some missing. The sample yields 150,000 or so clones, roughly 84% seen once. Material: peripheral blood. The receptors were sampled from a woman aged 60-75 years with acute or convalescent COVID-19.

The rearrangement uses TRBV28 and TRBJ2-7; 7 bases are a match to TRBD1. The V segment lost 2 bases and the J segment 0 bases; nucleotides outside the gene matches: 4. The germline CDR1 and CDR2 sequences are MDHEN and SYDVKM. The CDR3 extends over 15 amino acids. CDR3 DNA sequence: TGTGCCAGCAGTTTAGGGGCAGGGGGCTCCTACGAGCAGTACTTC. Translation: CASSLGAGGSYEQYF.

V usage is TRBV27 and J usage is TRBJ2-2, with 12 bases aligning to TRBD2. CDR1 is MNHEY, CDR2 SMNVEV, per germline (reference sequence). The V gene end was trimmed by 7 bases and the J gene end by 2 bases; junction bases not matched to a gene: 5. The length of the CDR3 is 16 residues. CDR3 sequence: CASKLAGGINTGELFF. The CDR3 DNA is TGTGCCAGCAAACTAGCGGGGGGAATTAACACCGGGGAGCTGTTTTTT.

The chain combines TRBV7-2 with TRBJ1-5; D may be TRBD1 (6 bases). The length of the CDR3 is 18 residues. Germline V gives CDR1 SGHTA, CDR2 FQGNSA. Trimming shortened V by 8 bases and J by 0 bases, and 23 bases separated the two germline ends. The CDR3 loop is CASAAPTGTLDSNQPQHF. The CDR3 nucleotides are TGTGCCAGCGCGGCACCGACAGGAACTCTTGATAGCAATCAGCCCCAGCATTTT.

This clone was seen more than once but under ten times. V is TRBV4-1 and J is TRBJ2-7; 10 positions match TRBD1. There are 15 residues in the CDR3. Germline assignment: CDR1 MGHRA and CDR2 YSYEKL. With 3 bases clipped from V and 4 bases from J, the junction kept 6 bases outside the gene matches. CDR3 in amino acids: CASSQPGQGRYEQYF. CDR3 nucleotide sequence: TGCGCCAGCAGCCAGCCGGGACAGGGGCGTTACGAGCAGTACTTC.

The rearrangement uses TRBV12-3 or TRBV12-4 and TRBJ1-2; no reliable D call. The CDR3 totals 12 residues. The V and J ends lost 6 bases and 3 bases respectively, with 8 bases between them. The DNA for the CDR3 is TGTGCCAGCAGCCCCTCGGACTATGGCTACACCTTC. The encoded protein is CASSPSDYGYTF.

The V and J genes are TRBV5-4 and TRBJ2-1, with 8 bases matching TRBD2. The germline gives CDR1 SGHNT, CDR2 YYREEE (reference sequence). This CDR3 has 16 amino acids. The V segment lost 3 bases and the J segment 5 bases; nucleotides outside the gene matches: 10. CDR3 DNA sequence: TGTGCCAGCAGCTCTCCTACGGGGGGGGCCGACAATGAGCAGTTCTTC. Translated: CASSSPTGGADNEQFF.

In this sample, this clone turned up a few times. This chain connects TRBV2 to TRBJ1-5; tentatively, D is TRBD1 (6 bases). Trimming took off 3 bases at V and 2 bases at J, with 11 bases between the two ends. In germline, CDR1 is SNHLY, CDR2 FYNNEI. The CDR3 runs 15 residues. The CDR3 DNA sequence: TGTGCCAGCAGTGATGCACAGGGAGGCAATCAGCCCCAGCATTTT. Protein: CASSDAQGGNQPQHF.

This rearrangement joins TRBV2 to TRBJ1-1, with D uncertain. The CDR3 runs to 13 residues. Germline V CDR1 and CDR2: SNHLY, FYNNEI. Trimming shortened V by 7 bases and J by 4 bases, and 13 bases separated the two germline ends. The CDR3 DNA follows: TGTGCCAGCATTGGAGTAGTTGGCACTGAAGCTTTCTTT. As protein: CASIGVVGTEAFF. Drawing the rest from reference TRBV2 and TRBJ1-1, the complete variable domain is EPEVTQTPSHQVTQMGQEVILRCVPISNHLYFYWYRQILGQKVEFLVSFYNNEISEKSEIFDDQFSVERPDGSNFTLKIRSTKLEDSAMYFCASIGVVGTEAFFGQGTRLTVV.

The chain is built from TRBV12-3 or TRBV12-4 and TRBJ1-4; D is uncertain. This CDR3 is 12 amino acids long. V shed 5 bases and J shed 8 bases, with 9 bases lying between them. CDR3 nucleotide sequence: TGTGCCAGCAGTCCCAGAGGCGAAAAACTGTTTTTT. Translation gives CASSPRGEKLFF.

The chain is built from TRBV5-4 and TRBJ2-5; D possibly corresponds to TRBD2 (6 bases). The CDR3 runs to 14 residues. Germline V CDR1 and CDR2: SGHNT, YYREEE (reference sequence). V dropped 2 bases and J dropped 6 bases, with 14 bases sitting between them. The CDR3 DNA sequence: TGTGCCAGCAGCTTTCCGGGGGTGGAAAAGACCCAGTACTTC. Its protein is CASSFPGVEKTQYF.

The chain uses TRBV18 and TRBJ2-2; D not resolved. Germline V gene sequence: CDR1 KGHSH, CDR2 LQKENI. V was pared by 0 bases and J by 1 base, with 12 bases between. The CDR3 runs to 17 residues. The CDR3 DNA follows: TGTGCCAGCTCACCACCGGGTGCTACTATGAACACCGGGGAGCTGTTTTTT. Encoded protein: CASSPPGATMNTGELFF.

The rearrangement links TRBV7-2 to TRBJ1-5; 7 bases agree with TRBD1. Germline CDR1 SGHTA, CDR2 FQGNSA. CDR3 length equals 14 residues. Trimming at V came to 5 bases and at J to 2 bases, leaving 3 bases not matched to a gene. CDR3: CASSITGGNQPQHF. As DNA, the CDR3 is TGTGCCAGCAGCATAACAGGGGGCAATCAGCCCCAGCATTTT.

This chain uses TRBV4-1 with TRBJ1-2, with D maybe TRBD1 (5 bases). CDR1 and CDR2 from the germline V gene are MGHRA and YSYEKL. V lost 0 bases and J 4 bases, leaving 12 bases between the germline ends. The CDR3 consists of 15 residues. The CDR3 loop reads CASSQDTGTTYGYTF. The CDR3, as DNA: TGCGCCAGCAGCCAAGATACTGGGACTACCTATGGCTACACCTTC.

This clone was detected only a few times. This chain joins TRBV29-1 and TRBJ1-1; a weak D match, TRBD1 (6 bases). This CDR3 is 13 amino acids long. Germline lookup yields CDR1 SQVTM and CDR2 ANQGSEA. V was clipped by 1 base and J by 6 bases, with 12 bases between them. Here the CDR3 reads CSVEANRDPEAFF. For the CDR3, the DNA is TGCAGCGTTGAAGCGAACAGGGACCCTGAAGCTTTCTTT.

This clone was recorded only once. J is TRBJ2-5 and V is TRBV14; D is ambiguous. The V gene lost 4 bases and the J gene lost 2 bases, with 8 bases spanning the gap. CDR3 length: 13 residues. Looked up from germline, CDR1 is SGHDN and CDR2 is FVKESK. In nucleotides, the CDR3 is TGTGCCAGCAGCCGGAGCCAACAAGAGACCCAGTACTTC. Its translation: CASSRSQQETQYF.

This chain uses TRBV28 with TRBJ1-5; 7 positions agree with TRBD1. V lost 4 bases and J lost 4; bases outside the gene matches: 7. Germline CDR1 is MDHEN and CDR2 is SYDVKM. The CDR3 is 15 residues long. For the CDR3, the DNA is TGTGCCAGCAGTTACAGGGGTCCCAGAAATCAGCCCCAGCATTTT. Protein: CASSYRGPRNQPQHF. Drawing the rest from reference TRBV28 and TRBJ1-5, the complete variable domain is DVKVTQSSRYLVKRTGEKVFLECVQDMDHENMFWYRQDPGLGLRLIYFSYDVKMKEKGDIPEGYSVSREKKERFSLILESASTNQTSMYLCASSYRGPRNQPQHFGDGTRLSIL.

The chain recombines TRBV9 with TRBJ2-1, with TRBD2 identical over 14 bases. V lost 4 bases and J lost 0; bases outside the gene matches: 9. Germline V gene sequence: CDR1 SGDLS, CDR2 YYNGEE. CDR3 length: 19 amino acids. CDR3 in DNA: TGTGCCAGCAGCTCCCCGGGACTAGCGGGGGTGAGCTCCTACAATGAGCAGTTCTTC. Amino acid sequence: CASSSPGLAGVSSYNEQFF.

The chain couples TRBV5-5 to TRBJ1-6; D call uncertain. With 6 bases removed from V and 0 bases from J, the gap between germline ends came to 19 bases. This CDR3 region has 18 residues. Germline CDR1 is SGHKS and CDR2 is YYEKEE (reference sequence). CDR3 amino acids: CASTAPDLGISYNSPLHF. In DNA form, the CDR3 reads TGTGCCAGCACCGCTCCCGACCTGGGCATCTCCTATAATTCACCCCTCCACTTT.

The genes are TRBV11-3 and TRBJ1-1; 10 bases match TRBD1. With 6 bases clipped from V and 9 bases from J, the junction kept 4 bases outside the gene matches. CDR1 is SGHNT, CDR2 YENEEA, per germline. The CDR3 is made up of 12 amino acids. CDR3 amino acids: CASRRGQGKAFF. CDR3 DNA sequence: TGTGCCAGCAGACGGGGACAGGGGAAAGCTTTCTTT.

V gene TRBV12-3 or TRBV12-4 combines with J gene TRBJ1-4, with TRBD1 as a possible D gene (5 bases). This CDR3 spans 12 amino acids. Trimming pared 5 bases from V and 8 bases from J, leaving 9 bases between. CDR3 sequence (DNA): TGTGCCAGCAGTCGACAGCAGGAAAAACTGTTTTTT. Translated, it gives CASSRQQEKLFF.

V gene TRBV5-1 combines with J gene TRBJ1-1; TRBD1 matches 8 bases. V shed 4 bases and J 0 bases; nucleotides not matched to a gene: 5. Germline V lookup: CDR1 SGHRS, CDR2 YFSETQ. This CDR3 is built from 15 residues. CDR3 residues: CASSPDRGLNTEAFF. In DNA form, the CDR3 reads TGCGCCAGCAGCCCTGACAGGGGTTTGAACACTGAAGCTTTCTTT. Based on the CDR3 plus reference TRBV5-1 and TRBJ1-1, the full variable domain is KAGVTQTPRYLIKTRGQQVTLSCSPISGHRSVSWYQQTPGQGLQFLFEYFSETQRNKGNFPGRFSGRQFSNSRSEMNVSTLELGDSALYLCASSPDRGLNTEAFFGQGTRLTVV.

This chain links TRBV24-1 with TRBJ2-3, with 7 bases fitting TRBD1. The CDR3 is 12 amino acids. The V gene's germline CDR1 is KGHDR and CDR2 SFDVKD. V lost 4 bases, J lost 8 bases, and 2 bases stayed unmatched. In DNA, the CDR3 is TGTGCCACCAGTGAACACAGGGGTACGCAGTATTTT. Translation: CATSEHRGTQYF.

The genes are TRBV24-1 and TRBJ1-1, with D possibly being TRBD1 (5 bases). The CDR3 spans 15 residues. Germline V gene lookup returns CDR1 KGHDR and CDR2 SFDVKD. V was trimmed by 9 bases and J by 5 bases, leaving 21 bases between them. CDR3 amino acids: CATQWFSGIDTEAFF. CDR3 in DNA: TGTGCCACCCAGTGGTTTTCAGGGATTGATACTGAAGCTTTCTTT.

The chain uses TRBV21-1 and TRBJ2-2; the table's D call, TRBD1, was not checked against the DNA. TRBV21-1 represents a pseudogene. The CDR3 runs 14 residues. The CDR3 bases are TGTGCCAGCAGCAGGACAGGGGTGGACGGGGAGCTGTTTTTT. Protein: CASSRTGVDGELFF.

This clone was recorded once. The chain employs TRBV7-2 and TRBJ2-7; 7 positions match TRBD1. Trimming at V came to 0 bases and at J to 4 bases, leaving 12 bases not matched to a gene. CDR1 SGHTA and CDR2 FQGNSA come from the germline V gene. This CDR3 is 17 amino acids long. The CDR3 region is CASSLAQDRVPRYEQYF. For the CDR3, the DNA is TGTGCCAGCAGCTTAGCCCAAGACAGGGTCCCCCGATACGAGCAGTACTTC.